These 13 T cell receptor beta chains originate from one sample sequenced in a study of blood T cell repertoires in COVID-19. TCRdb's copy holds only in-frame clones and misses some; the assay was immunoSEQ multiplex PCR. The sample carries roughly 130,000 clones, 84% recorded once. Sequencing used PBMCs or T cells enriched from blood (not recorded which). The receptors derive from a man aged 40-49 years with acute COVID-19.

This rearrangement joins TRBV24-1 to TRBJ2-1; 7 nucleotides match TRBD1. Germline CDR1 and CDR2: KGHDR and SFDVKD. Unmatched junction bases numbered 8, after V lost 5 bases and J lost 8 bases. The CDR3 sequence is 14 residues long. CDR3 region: CATSGPRDSDEQFF. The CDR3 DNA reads TGTGCCACCAGTGGTCCCCGGGACAGTGATGAGCAGTTCTTC.

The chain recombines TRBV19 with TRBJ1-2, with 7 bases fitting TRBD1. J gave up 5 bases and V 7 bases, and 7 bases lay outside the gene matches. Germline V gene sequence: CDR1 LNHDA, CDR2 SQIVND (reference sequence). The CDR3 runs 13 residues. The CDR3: CASTPGQPYGYTF. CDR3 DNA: TGTGCCAGTACCCCGGGACAGCCTTATGGCTACACCTTC.

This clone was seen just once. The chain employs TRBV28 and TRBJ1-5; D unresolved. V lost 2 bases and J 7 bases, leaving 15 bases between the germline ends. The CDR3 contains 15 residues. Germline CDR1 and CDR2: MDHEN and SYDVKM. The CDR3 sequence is CASSLGEGSYQPQHF. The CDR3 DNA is TGTGCCAGCAGTTTAGGGGAGGGATCGTACCAGCCCCAGCATTTT.

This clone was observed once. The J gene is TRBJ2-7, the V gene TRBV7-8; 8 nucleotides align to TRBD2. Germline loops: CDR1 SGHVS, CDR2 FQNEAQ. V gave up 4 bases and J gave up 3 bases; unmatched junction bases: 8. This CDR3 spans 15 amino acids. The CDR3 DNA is TGTGCCAGCAGCTCCCGAGCGGGAGAGATCTACGAGCAGTACTTC. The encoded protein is CASSSRAGEIYEQYF.

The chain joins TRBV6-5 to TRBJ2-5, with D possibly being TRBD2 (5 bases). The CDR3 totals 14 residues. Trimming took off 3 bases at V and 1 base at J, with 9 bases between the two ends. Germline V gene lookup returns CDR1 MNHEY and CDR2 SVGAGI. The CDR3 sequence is CASSYGESQETQYF. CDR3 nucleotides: TGTGCCAGCAGTTATGGGGAGTCCCAAGAGACCCAGTACTTC.

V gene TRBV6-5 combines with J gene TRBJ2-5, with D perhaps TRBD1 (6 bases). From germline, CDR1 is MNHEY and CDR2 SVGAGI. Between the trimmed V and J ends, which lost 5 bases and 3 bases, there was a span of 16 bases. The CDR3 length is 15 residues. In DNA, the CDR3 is TGTGCCAGCAGTCCCGTCGCAGGGGCGAAAGAGACCCAGTACTTC. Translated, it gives CASSPVAGAKETQYF.

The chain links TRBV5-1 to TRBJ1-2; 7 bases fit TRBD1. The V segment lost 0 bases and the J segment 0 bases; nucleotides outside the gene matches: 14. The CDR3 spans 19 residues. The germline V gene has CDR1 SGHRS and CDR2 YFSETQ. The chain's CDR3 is CASSLEAGRHRGANYGYTF. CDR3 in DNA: TGCGCCAGCAGCTTGGAGGCGGGCAGGCACAGGGGAGCTAACTATGGCTACACCTTC.

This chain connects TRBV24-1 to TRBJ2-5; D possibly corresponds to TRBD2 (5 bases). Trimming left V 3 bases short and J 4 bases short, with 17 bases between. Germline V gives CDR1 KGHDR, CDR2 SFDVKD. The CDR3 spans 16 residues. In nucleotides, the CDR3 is TGTGCCACCAGTGATCCGGGCGTCCCCGAGGGAGAGACCCAGTACTTC. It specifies CATSDPGVPEGETQYF.

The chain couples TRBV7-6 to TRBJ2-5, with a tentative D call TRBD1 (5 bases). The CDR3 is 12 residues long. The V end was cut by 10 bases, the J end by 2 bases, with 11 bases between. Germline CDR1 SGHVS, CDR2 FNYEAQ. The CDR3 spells CAIGHLQETQYF. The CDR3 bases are TGTGCCATTGGACACCTACAAGAGACCCAGTACTTC.

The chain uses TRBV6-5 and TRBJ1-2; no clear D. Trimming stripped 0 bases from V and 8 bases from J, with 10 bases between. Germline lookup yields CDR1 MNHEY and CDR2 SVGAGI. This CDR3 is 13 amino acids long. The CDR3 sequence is CASSYSTSGGYTF. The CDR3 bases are TGTGCCAGCAGTTACTCGACCTCGGGGGGCTACACCTTC.

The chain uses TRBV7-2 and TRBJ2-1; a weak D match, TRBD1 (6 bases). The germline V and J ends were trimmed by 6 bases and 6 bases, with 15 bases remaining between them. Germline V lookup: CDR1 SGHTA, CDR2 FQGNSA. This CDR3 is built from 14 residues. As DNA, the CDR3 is TGTGCCAGCAGGTCTATTACAGGGAGCAATGAGCAGTTCTTC. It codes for CASRSITGSNEQFF.

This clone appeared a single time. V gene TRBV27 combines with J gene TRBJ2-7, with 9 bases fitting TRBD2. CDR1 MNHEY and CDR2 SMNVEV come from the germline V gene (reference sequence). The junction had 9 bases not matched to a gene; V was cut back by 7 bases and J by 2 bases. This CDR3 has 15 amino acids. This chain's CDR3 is CASTSQAGGAYEQYF. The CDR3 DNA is TGTGCCAGCACCTCACAAGCGGGAGGAGCCTACGAGCAGTACTTC.

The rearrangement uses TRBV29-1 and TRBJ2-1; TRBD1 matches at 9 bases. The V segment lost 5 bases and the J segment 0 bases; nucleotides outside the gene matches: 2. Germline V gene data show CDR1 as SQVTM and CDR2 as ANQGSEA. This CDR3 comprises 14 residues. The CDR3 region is CSVRDRVSYNEQFF. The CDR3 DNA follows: TGCAGCGTTAGGGACAGGGTCTCCTACAATGAGCAGTTCTTC.